The 20 T cell receptor beta chains presented below share a single source sample, sequenced in a study of cytomegalovirus exposure and HLA in healthy donors. Repertoires were generated with immunoSEQ multiplex PCR, while TCRdb's copy carries only in-frame clones and drops some. The table shows about 110,000 clones, with approximately 94% occurring only once. The sequencing sample was made of PBMCs. The receptors shown here come from a young woman in good health and CMV-seronegative.

The chain carries TRBV5-1 and TRBJ1-4; D perhaps matches TRBD1 (6 bases). CDR3 size: 16 residues. The V end lost 2 bases, the J end lost 7 bases, and 18 bases lay between the germline ends. The germline V gene encodes CDR1 SGHRS and CDR2 YFSETQ. In nucleotides, the CDR3 is TGCGCCAGCAGCTTCAACCCTACAGGGTTCAGTGAAAAACTGTTTTTT. Its protein product is CASSFNPTGFSEKLFF. The whole variable domain, filled in from reference TRBV5-1 and TRBJ1-4, reads KAGVTQTPRYLIKTRGQQVTLSCSPISGHRSVSWYQQTPGQGLQFLFEYFSETQRNKGNFPGRFSGRQFSNSRSEMNVSTLELGDSALYLCASSFNPTGFSEKLFFGSGTQLSVL.

The J gene is TRBJ1-5, the V gene TRBV28, with D uncertain. V shed 6 bases and J shed 2 bases, with 11 bases lying between them. Germline lookup yields CDR1 MDHEN and CDR2 SYDVKM. The CDR3 loop spans 14 amino acids. CDR3 nucleotide sequence: TGTGCCAGCAGCTCCCTACTGGGCAATCAGCCCCAGCATTTT. It specifies CASSSLLGNQPQHF.

The V gene is TRBV27, the J gene TRBJ1-1; a weak D match, TRBD1 (5 bases). From germline, CDR1 is MNHEY and CDR2 SMNVEV (reference sequence). The CDR3 is 13 amino acids. The V end lost 8 bases, the J end lost 7 bases, and 17 bases lay between the germline ends. This CDR3 reads CASRPTATLEAFF. The CDR3 DNA reads as TGTGCCAGCCGACCGACAGCCACACTTGAAGCTTTCTTT.

The chain has TRBV7-8 and TRBJ2-7; TRBD2 agrees at 13 bases. Germline CDR1 SGHVS, CDR2 FQNEAQ. The CDR3 runs 15 residues. The J segment lost 4 bases and the V segment lost 4 bases, leaving 4 bases of the junction unmatched. CDR3 sequence (DNA): TGTGCCAGCAGCTCCGAGGGACTAGCGGGGTACGAGCAGTACTTC. It specifies CASSSEGLAGYEQYF.

The chain recombines TRBV5-4 with TRBJ2-1, with D hard to call. The CDR3 length is 15 residues. CDR1 is SGHNT, CDR2 YYREEE, per germline (reference sequence). V was cut by 1 base and J by 5 bases, with 13 bases left in between. This CDR3 reads CASSLPPRSDNEQFF. CDR3 coding DNA: TGTGCCAGCAGCTTGCCTCCTAGGTCCGACAATGAGCAGTTCTTC.

This sequence joins TRBV9 and TRBJ2-5; 12 positions match TRBD2. The CDR3 is made up of 18 amino acids. Per germline, CDR1 SGDLS and CDR2 YYNGEE. V was clipped by 0 bases and J by 0 bases; unmatched bases: 6. CDR3 sequence (DNA): TGTGCCAGCAGCGTAGGGACTAGCGGGGACTCGTACCAAGAGACCCAGTACTTC. This encodes CASSVGTSGDSYQETQYF.

V gene TRBV28 combines with J gene TRBJ1-2; D is unresolved. V was clipped by 7 bases and J by 4 bases, with 16 bases between them. This CDR3 region has 14 residues. The germline gives CDR1 MDHEN, CDR2 SYDVKM. CDR3 in DNA: TGTGCCAGCACCTATCGCTCGAGTGTCTATGGCTACACCTTC. Translated, it gives CASTYRSSVYGYTF.

This clone was seen once. This chain joins TRBV7-2 and TRBJ2-7, with D possibly TRBD2 on 7 matching bases. V lost 5 bases to trimming and J lost 2 bases, with 19 bases between them. Germline V gene data show CDR1 as SGHTA and CDR2 as FQGNSA. The CDR3 totals 16 residues. The CDR3 bases are TGTGCCAGCAGCCTTGAGGGGGGGTACAGGCCCTACGAGCAGTACTTC. Amino acids: CASSLEGGYRPYEQYF.

The chain links TRBV7-8 to TRBJ2-1; TRBD2 matches 8 bases. CDR1 SGHVS and CDR2 FQNEAQ come from the germline V gene. This CDR3 spans 17 amino acids. The trim removed 5 bases at V and 3 bases at J, leaving 12 bases unmatched. As DNA, the CDR3 is TGTGCCAGCAGCCAGGGCCCCCCTAGCGGGCGCTACAATGAGCAGTTCTTC. Protein sequence: CASSQGPPSGRYNEQFF.

The rearrangement joins TRBV6-1 to TRBJ1-5, with 7 nucleotides matching TRBD1. Germline V CDR1 and CDR2: MNHNS, SASEGT. The length of the CDR3 is 14 residues. The J segment lost 4 bases and the V segment lost 8 bases, leaving 8 bases of the junction unmatched. The CDR3, as DNA: TGTGCCAGCTTGGGGGACAGCTCGAATCAGCCCCAGCATTTT. Its translation is CASLGDSSNQPQHF.

V and J are TRBV2 and TRBJ2-2; possibly TRBD1 for D (6 bases). Per germline, CDR1 SNHLY and CDR2 FYNNEI. The CDR3 contains 14 residues. V lost 10 bases and J lost 5, with 17 bases in between. This CDR3 is CATTKQGWTGELFF. The CDR3 DNA reads TGTGCCACCACTAAACAGGGTTGGACCGGGGAGCTGTTTTTT.

The V gene is TRBV19, the J gene TRBJ1-5, with 7 positions matching TRBD1. Trimming took 3 bases from V and 7 from J; bases not matched to a gene: 9. This CDR3 has 15 residues. Germline V gives CDR1 LNHDA, CDR2 SQIVND (reference sequence). CDR3 protein: CASSIQKGANQPQHF. DNA of the CDR3: TGTGCCAGTAGTATTCAAAAGGGGGCAAACCAGCCCCAGCATTTT.

This sequence joins TRBV7-9 and TRBJ2-7, with D perhaps matching TRBD2 (5 bases). The CDR3 spans 15 residues. The germline V gene has CDR1 SEHNR and CDR2 FQNEAQ (reference sequence). V lost 7 bases and J lost 1, with 17 bases in between. CDR3 sequence: CASNFQNEGSYEQYF. DNA of the CDR3: TGTGCCAGCAACTTTCAAAACGAGGGTTCCTACGAGCAGTACTTC.

The genes are TRBV15 and TRBJ2-1, with 8 bases aligning to TRBD1. This CDR3 has 13 amino acids. CDR1 and CDR2 from the germline V gene are LNHNV and YYDKDF (reference sequence). J lost 4 bases, V lost 9 bases, and 5 bases had no gene match. This CDR3 reads CATSQGAYNEQFF. The CDR3 coding sequence is TGTGCCACAAGCCAGGGGGCGTACAATGAGCAGTTCTTC.

This chain connects TRBV5-6 to TRBJ2-7, with 7 bases lining up with TRBD1. This CDR3 contains 14 residues. Germline CDR1 and CDR2: SGHDT and YYEEEE. After removal of 4 bases from V and 7 bases from J, the junction contained 11 bases not matched to a gene. Here the CDR3 reads CASSPGQAPREQYF. For the CDR3, the DNA is TGTGCCAGCAGCCCCGGACAGGCCCCGAGGGAGCAGTACTTC. The complete variable domain, with remaining parts taken from reference TRBV5-6 and TRBJ2-7, reads DAGVTQSPTHLIKTRGQQVTLRCSPKSGHDTVSWYQQALGQGPQFIFQYYEEEERQRGNFPDRFSGHQFPNYSSELNVNALLLGDSALYLCASSPGQAPREQYFGPGTRLTVT.

About this clone itself: Compared with germline, one end of the junction differs, possibly owing to a read error. The chain uses TRBV11-2 and TRBJ1-6; TRBD1 is a possible D gene (6 bases). The CDR3 has 17 residues. Germline CDR1 SGHAT, CDR2 FQNNGV. CDR3 sequence: CASSKERVTGYTSPLHF. Written as DNA, the CDR3 is TGTGCCAGCAGCAAAGAACGGGTTACAGGGTATACTTCACCCCTCCACTTT.

The chain is built from TRBV10-3 and TRBJ1-2; D possibly corresponds to TRBD1 (6 bases). The CDR3 is made up of 15 amino acids. Germline V gives CDR1 ENHRY, CDR2 SYGVKD. Trimming stripped 0 bases from V and 2 bases from J, with 10 bases between. The CDR3 DNA sequence: TGTGCCATCAGTGAGTCGTCAGGGGAAAACTATGGCTACACCTTC. Encoded protein: CAISESSGENYGYTF.

V and J are TRBV7-7 and TRBJ1-2; possible D gene TRBD1, 5 bases. The CDR3 spans 14 residues. Per germline, CDR1 SSHAT and CDR2 FNYEAQ (reference sequence). Trimming pared 8 bases from V and 2 bases from J, leaving 15 bases between. CDR3 protein: CASGPLGANYGYTF. The CDR3 DNA reads as TGTGCCAGCGGTCCTTTAGGGGCAAACTATGGCTACACCTTC.

J is TRBJ2-3 and V is TRBV7-8; D is perhaps TRBD2 (6 bases). The CDR3 runs 15 residues. Trimming cost V 5 bases and J 5 bases, with 17 bases left between them. The germline CDR1 and CDR2 sequences are SGHVS and FQNEAQ. Here the CDR3 reads CASSPIGTWGDTQYF. The DNA of the CDR3 is TGTGCCAGCAGCCCGATTGGGACTTGGGGAGATACGCAGTATTTT.

The rearrangement joins TRBV9 to TRBJ2-6; tentative D call: TRBD2 (6 bases). Germline loops: CDR1 SGDLS, CDR2 YYNGEE. Trimming removed 7 bases at V and 2 bases at J, with 7 bases between. This CDR3 has 13 amino acids. The CDR3 reads CASGGAGANVLTF. CDR3 DNA sequence: TGTGCCAGCGGAGGGGCTGGGGCCAACGTCCTGACTTTC.